The present T cell receptor beta chain was sequenced within a study of CD4+ T cells in melanoma. Germline-derived CDR1 and CDR2 are MNHNS and SASEGT. This CDR3 has 15 amino acids. The ends lost 6 bases at V and 0 bases at J; junction bases unmatched: 8. The method was immunoSEQ multiplex PCR; TCRdb's version includes in-frame clones alone and lacks a portion of them. The sample carries about 50,000 clones, about 88% recorded once. The clonotype was recovered from a human donor with melanoma. The J gene is TRBJ2-7, the V gene TRBV6-1, with 7 bases matching TRBD1. The material sequenced was peripheral blood. Here the CDR3 reads CASRTIGDSSYEQYF. The CDR3 coding sequence is TGTGCCAGCAGAACAATCGGGGACAGCTCCTACGAGCAGTACTTC.